The 8 T cell receptor beta chains listed next were all sequenced from one sample in a study of cytomegalovirus exposure and HLA in healthy donors. This PCR relied on a set of 60 Vbeta primers and 13 Jbeta primers. The protocol was immunoSEQ multiplex PCR, while the TCRdb copy is restricted to in-frame clones and leaves out a portion. The table lists some 110,000 clones, about 68% of them singletons. Sequences were obtained from PBMCs. The receptors stem from a woman aged 45 to 65 in good health and CMV-seropositive.

The chain links TRBV15 to TRBJ1-4; no clear D. CDR1 is LNHNV and CDR2 is YYDKDF in the germline V gene (reference sequence). There are 16 residues in the CDR3. With 0 bases removed from V and 0 bases from J, the gap between germline ends came to 8 bases. DNA for the CDR3: TGTGCCACCAGCAGAGATTACCAGGCAACTAATGAAAAACTGTTTTTT. This sequence encodes CATSRDYQATNEKLFF. Full variable domain (outside the CDR3, taken from reference TRBV15 and TRBJ1-4): DAMVIQNPRYQVTQFGKPVTLSCSQTLNHNVMYWYQQKSSQAPKLLFHYYDKDFNNEADTPDNFQSRRPNTSFCFLDIRSPGLGDTAMYLCATSRDYQATNEKLFFGSGTQLSVL.

The chain uses TRBV6-5 and TRBJ2-7; 7 bases align to TRBD2. Germline V gene lookup returns CDR1 MNHEY and CDR2 SVGAGI. The junction had 4 bases not matched to a gene; V was cut back by 2 bases and J by 0 bases. This CDR3 has 15 residues. The CDR3 loop reads CASSYPSGNSYEQYF. The CDR3 nucleotides read TGTGCCAGCAGTTACCCGAGCGGGAACTCCTACGAGCAGTACTTC.

The rearrangement joins TRBV15 to TRBJ2-2; D gene unclear. This CDR3 contains 14 residues. CDR1 and CDR2 from the germline V gene are LNHNV and YYDKDF (reference sequence). The V and J ends lost 6 bases and 3 bases respectively, with 11 bases between them. Here the CDR3 reads CATRADLYTGELFF. The CDR3 DNA follows: TGTGCCACCAGGGCGGATCTGTACACCGGGGAGCTGTTTTTT.

The genes are TRBV6-1 and TRBJ1-4; D is unclear. With 5 bases removed from V and 2 bases from J, the gap between germline ends came to 6 bases. Germline lookup yields CDR1 MNHNS and CDR2 SASEGT. The CDR3 covers 13 residues. The CDR3 spells CASSTSTNEKLFF. DNA for the CDR3: TGTGCCAGCAGTACATCCACTAATGAAAAACTGTTTTTT.

The chain couples TRBV18 to TRBJ1-2, with 7 bases fitting TRBD1. Per the germline V gene, CDR1 is KGHSH and CDR2 is LQKENI. The V segment lost 3 bases and the J segment 8 bases; nucleotides outside the gene matches: 6. The CDR3 extends over 13 amino acids. CDR3 in DNA: TGTGCCAGCTCACCTCGACAGGGTGACGGCTACACCTTC. Translation: CASSPRQGDGYTF.

The rearrangement joins TRBV9 to TRBJ2-1, with D possibly TRBD2 on 5 matching bases. The CDR3 contains 14 residues. Trimming took 3 bases from V and 0 from J, leaving 7 bases between them. CDR1 and CDR2 (germline): SGDLS, YYNGEE. The CDR3 DNA reads TGTGCCAGCAGCGAGCGGAGCTCCTACAATGAGCAGTTCTTC. It is translated as CASSERSSYNEQFF.

The rearrangement links TRBV10-3 to TRBJ1-5, with 9 bases identical to TRBD1. This CDR3 contains 17 residues. Per the germline V gene, CDR1 is ENHRY and CDR2 is SYGVKD. The junction had 4 bases not matched to a gene; V was cut back by 0 bases and J by 1 base. CDR3 amino acids: CAISESQGQGSNQPQHF. In DNA form, the CDR3 reads TGTGCCATCAGTGAGTCGCAGGGACAGGGAAGCAATCAGCCCCAGCATTTT.

This chain joins TRBV5-1 and TRBJ2-1; D gene unclear. The CDR3 sequence is 14 residues long. In germline, CDR1 is SGHRS, CDR2 YFSETQ. Trimming cost V 2 bases and J 0 bases, with 6 bases left between them. CDR3 loop: CASSFRFSYNEQFF. The CDR3 region has the DNA TGCGCCAGCAGCTTTCGTTTCTCCTACAATGAGCAGTTCTTC.